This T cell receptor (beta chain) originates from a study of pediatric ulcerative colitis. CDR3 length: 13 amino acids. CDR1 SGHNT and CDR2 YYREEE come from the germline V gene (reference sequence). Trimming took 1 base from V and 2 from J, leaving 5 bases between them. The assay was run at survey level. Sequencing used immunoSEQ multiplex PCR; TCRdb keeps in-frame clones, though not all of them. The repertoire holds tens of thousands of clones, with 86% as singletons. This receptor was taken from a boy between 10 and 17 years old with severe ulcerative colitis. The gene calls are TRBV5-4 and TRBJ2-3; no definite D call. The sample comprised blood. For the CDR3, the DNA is TGTGCCAGCAGCTTGAGCGCCACAGATACGCAGTATTTT. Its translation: CASSLSATDTQYF.